The clone carrying this TCR beta chain has just a few counts. No cell sorting was done before RNA was extracted from the tissue. This CDR3 comprises 16 residues. Trimming at V came to 6 bases and at J to 5 bases, leaving 13 bases not matched to a gene. The entry originates in a study of tumor and adjacent non-tumor tissue in lung cancer. A modified ARM-PCR protocol with three rounds of nested PCR amplified TCRbeta. TCRdb independently ran MiXCR on the multiplex PCR reads; one entry per CDR3 protein. The table has 100,000 to 120,000 distinct CDR3 sequences, approximately 80% seen once. The sequenced sample was lung tumor tissue. The rearrangement uses TRBV12-3 or TRBV12-4 and TRBJ2-7; 10 positions match TRBD2. This receptor was taken from a man between 65 and 85 years old with non-small cell lung cancer. The CDR3 DNA reads TGTGCCAGCAGAAGGACTAGCGGCAGCCTAGCCCACGAGCAGTACTTC. Translation gives CASRRTSGSLAHEQYF.